This TCR beta chain was recovered during a study of cytomegalovirus exposure and HLA in healthy donors. Study overall: Of the donors genotyped, some 400 in all, 65% to 90% fell in the Caucasian-associated ancestry cluster.

Note on this clone: The antigen remains undetermined.

Whole-study results and caveats: High specificity and sensitivity for cytomegalovirus status were reported for the classifier. CMV antigen specificity of a few CMV-associated chains was confirmed in vitro.

From germline, CDR1 is SEHNR and CDR2 FQNEAQ (reference sequence). Deletions cut 7 bases from V and 4 bases from J, with 19 bases between. The CDR3 has 16 residues. With 60 Vbeta and 13 Jbeta primers, the PCR was carried out. Some clones are missing from TCRdb's copy, which holds only in-frame ones; the method was immunoSEQ multiplex PCR. The table shows approximately 180,000 clones, with around 90% occurring only once. The receptor was isolated from a woman between 18 and 30 years old in good health and CMV-seronegative. The source material was PBMCs. The rearrangement links TRBV7-9 to TRBJ2-2; no firm D call. The CDR3 region is CASKNPRGSSTGELFF. CDR3 DNA sequence: TGTGCCAGCAAAAACCCACGCGGCTCTAGCACCGGGGAGCTGTTTTTT.